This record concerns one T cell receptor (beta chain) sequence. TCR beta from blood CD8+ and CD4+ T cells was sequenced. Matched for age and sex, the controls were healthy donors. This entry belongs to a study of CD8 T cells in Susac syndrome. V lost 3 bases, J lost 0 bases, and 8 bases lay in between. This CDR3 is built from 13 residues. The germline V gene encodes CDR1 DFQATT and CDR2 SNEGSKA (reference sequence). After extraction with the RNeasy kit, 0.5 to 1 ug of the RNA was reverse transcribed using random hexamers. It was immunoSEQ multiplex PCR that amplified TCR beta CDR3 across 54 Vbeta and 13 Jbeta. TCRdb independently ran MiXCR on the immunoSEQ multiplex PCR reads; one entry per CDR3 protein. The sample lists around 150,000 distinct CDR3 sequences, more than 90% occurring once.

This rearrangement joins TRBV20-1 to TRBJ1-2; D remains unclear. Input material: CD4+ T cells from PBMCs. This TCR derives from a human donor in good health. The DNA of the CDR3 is TGCAGTGCTAGCGACATGTCTAACTATGGCTACACCTTC. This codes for CSASDMSNYGYTF.